Described below is a single T cell receptor (beta chain) sequence and its context. Low-dose radiotherapy and low-dose cyclophosphamide, together with aspirin, ipilimumab and nivolumab, were given to donors. Enrollment required an advanced solid tumor negative for tumor-infiltrating lymphocytes. This entry is derived from a study of low-dose radiotherapy and immunotherapy resistance in tumors. Study-wide background: Cohort 2's total reached 13 Gy over 26 weeks, at 1 Gy per fraction every two weeks. Patients took 300 mg oral aspirin daily for four cycles from cycle 1 day 1.

Alpha- and beta-chain coverage of first-strand cDNA came from TRAV- and TRBV-specific primers. TCRs underwent approximately 20 PCR cycles of amplification with a constant-region primer and V-primer adapter. TCRdb re-called the reads with MiXCR, one entry per CDR3 protein. The table shows 8,500 to 14,000 distinct CDR3 sequences, with 45% to 55% occurring only once. J was trimmed by 9 bases and V by 4 bases; bases with no gene match: 10. Looked up from germline, CDR1 is SGHRS and CDR2 is YFSETQ. This CDR3 contains 17 residues. This TCR was sampled from a human donor with advanced metastatic prostate, ovarian, gallbladder or colorectal cancer (not recorded which). This table probably holds off-target reads from a library built for another chain. V is TRBV5-1 and J is TRBJ2-1; 16 bases map to TRBD2. In DNA form, the CDR3 reads TGCGCCAGCAGCCCGGAAGGGACTAGCGGGGGGGGGATTGAGCAGTTCTTC. Protein sequence: CASSPEGTSGGGIEQFF.